The 10 T cell receptor beta chains listed next were all sequenced from one sample in a study of T cell clusters in autoimmune cytopenias. TRB rearrangements were amplified by touch-down multiplex PCR with mixed TRB-A/B primers. TCRdb reanalyzed the multiplex PCR reads and collapses them to one entry per CDR3 protein, without DNA. The listing contains over 5,500 distinct CDR3 sequences. Each sample's input was 250 ng genomic DNA, some 34,000 genome equivalents. A further study also used this sample, focusing on T cell repertoires in aging, cancer and after chemotherapy.

Sequenced input: peripheral blood. These receptors came from a human donor in good health.

V gene TRBV7-2 combines with J gene TRBJ2-5; TCRdb proposes TRBD2, but this gene call is untestable without DNA. CDR1 is SGHTA, CDR2 FQGNSA, per germline. The CDR3 runs to 15 residues. The CDR3 sequence is CASSPQRGGRETQYF.

The genes are TRBV7-2 and TRBJ2-5. The CDR3 is 12 amino acids. The germline V gene has CDR1 SGHTA and CDR2 FQGNSA. The CDR3 loop is CASSFKDLAQYF.

This chain joins TRBV6-5 and TRBJ2-7; TCRdb proposes TRBD1, but this gene call is untestable without DNA. The CDR3 loop spans 15 amino acids. CDR1 MNHEY and CDR2 SVGAGI come from the germline V gene. This chain's CDR3 is CASSPVAGAIFEQYF.

Considering frequency, this clonotype is medium-sized. The chain carries TRBV30 and TRBJ2-1; TCRdb's D call, TRBD2, is unchecked because there is no DNA. Germline CDR1 and CDR2: GTSNPN and SVGIG (reference sequence). This CDR3 comprises 16 residues. The CDR3 sequence: CAWKGLAGGQYNEQFF.

The rearrangement links TRBV24-1 to TRBJ2-6. Germline CDR1 and CDR2: KGHDR and SFDVKD. CDR3 length equals 16 residues. CDR3 in amino acids: CATSDVRGYGANVLTF.

This clonotype is classed as medium-sized by frequency. The chain carries TRBV6-5 and TRBJ2-2. This CDR3 has 13 residues. Germline-derived CDR1 and CDR2 are MNHEY and SVGAGI. The CDR3 loop is CASSYPNTGELFF.

The V call is TRBV6-5, the J call TRBJ1-1; the TCRdb D gene call, TRBD1, has no DNA to confirm it. Germline assignment: CDR1 MNHEY and CDR2 SVGAGI. This CDR3 region has 14 residues. CDR3 region: CASREPGSQGGAFF.

The gene calls are TRBV20-1 and TRBJ2-7. The CDR3 extends over 13 amino acids. CDR1 is DFQATT, CDR2 SNEGSKA, per germline (reference sequence). Here the CDR3 reads CSSYSGTTYEQYF.

The chain employs TRBV7-2 and TRBJ1-1; the TRBD1 assignment by TCRdb is unverifiable without DNA. The germline CDR1 and CDR2 sequences are SGHTA and FQGNSA. The CDR3 loop spans 14 amino acids. The CDR3 here is CASSLENRGPVAFF.

This rearrangement joins TRBV20-1 to TRBJ1-2; TCRdb's D call, TRBD1, is unchecked because there is no DNA. CDR3 length: 15 residues. Germline loops: CDR1 DFQATT, CDR2 SNEGSKA (reference sequence). This CDR3 reads CSARDRDRDGYGYTF.